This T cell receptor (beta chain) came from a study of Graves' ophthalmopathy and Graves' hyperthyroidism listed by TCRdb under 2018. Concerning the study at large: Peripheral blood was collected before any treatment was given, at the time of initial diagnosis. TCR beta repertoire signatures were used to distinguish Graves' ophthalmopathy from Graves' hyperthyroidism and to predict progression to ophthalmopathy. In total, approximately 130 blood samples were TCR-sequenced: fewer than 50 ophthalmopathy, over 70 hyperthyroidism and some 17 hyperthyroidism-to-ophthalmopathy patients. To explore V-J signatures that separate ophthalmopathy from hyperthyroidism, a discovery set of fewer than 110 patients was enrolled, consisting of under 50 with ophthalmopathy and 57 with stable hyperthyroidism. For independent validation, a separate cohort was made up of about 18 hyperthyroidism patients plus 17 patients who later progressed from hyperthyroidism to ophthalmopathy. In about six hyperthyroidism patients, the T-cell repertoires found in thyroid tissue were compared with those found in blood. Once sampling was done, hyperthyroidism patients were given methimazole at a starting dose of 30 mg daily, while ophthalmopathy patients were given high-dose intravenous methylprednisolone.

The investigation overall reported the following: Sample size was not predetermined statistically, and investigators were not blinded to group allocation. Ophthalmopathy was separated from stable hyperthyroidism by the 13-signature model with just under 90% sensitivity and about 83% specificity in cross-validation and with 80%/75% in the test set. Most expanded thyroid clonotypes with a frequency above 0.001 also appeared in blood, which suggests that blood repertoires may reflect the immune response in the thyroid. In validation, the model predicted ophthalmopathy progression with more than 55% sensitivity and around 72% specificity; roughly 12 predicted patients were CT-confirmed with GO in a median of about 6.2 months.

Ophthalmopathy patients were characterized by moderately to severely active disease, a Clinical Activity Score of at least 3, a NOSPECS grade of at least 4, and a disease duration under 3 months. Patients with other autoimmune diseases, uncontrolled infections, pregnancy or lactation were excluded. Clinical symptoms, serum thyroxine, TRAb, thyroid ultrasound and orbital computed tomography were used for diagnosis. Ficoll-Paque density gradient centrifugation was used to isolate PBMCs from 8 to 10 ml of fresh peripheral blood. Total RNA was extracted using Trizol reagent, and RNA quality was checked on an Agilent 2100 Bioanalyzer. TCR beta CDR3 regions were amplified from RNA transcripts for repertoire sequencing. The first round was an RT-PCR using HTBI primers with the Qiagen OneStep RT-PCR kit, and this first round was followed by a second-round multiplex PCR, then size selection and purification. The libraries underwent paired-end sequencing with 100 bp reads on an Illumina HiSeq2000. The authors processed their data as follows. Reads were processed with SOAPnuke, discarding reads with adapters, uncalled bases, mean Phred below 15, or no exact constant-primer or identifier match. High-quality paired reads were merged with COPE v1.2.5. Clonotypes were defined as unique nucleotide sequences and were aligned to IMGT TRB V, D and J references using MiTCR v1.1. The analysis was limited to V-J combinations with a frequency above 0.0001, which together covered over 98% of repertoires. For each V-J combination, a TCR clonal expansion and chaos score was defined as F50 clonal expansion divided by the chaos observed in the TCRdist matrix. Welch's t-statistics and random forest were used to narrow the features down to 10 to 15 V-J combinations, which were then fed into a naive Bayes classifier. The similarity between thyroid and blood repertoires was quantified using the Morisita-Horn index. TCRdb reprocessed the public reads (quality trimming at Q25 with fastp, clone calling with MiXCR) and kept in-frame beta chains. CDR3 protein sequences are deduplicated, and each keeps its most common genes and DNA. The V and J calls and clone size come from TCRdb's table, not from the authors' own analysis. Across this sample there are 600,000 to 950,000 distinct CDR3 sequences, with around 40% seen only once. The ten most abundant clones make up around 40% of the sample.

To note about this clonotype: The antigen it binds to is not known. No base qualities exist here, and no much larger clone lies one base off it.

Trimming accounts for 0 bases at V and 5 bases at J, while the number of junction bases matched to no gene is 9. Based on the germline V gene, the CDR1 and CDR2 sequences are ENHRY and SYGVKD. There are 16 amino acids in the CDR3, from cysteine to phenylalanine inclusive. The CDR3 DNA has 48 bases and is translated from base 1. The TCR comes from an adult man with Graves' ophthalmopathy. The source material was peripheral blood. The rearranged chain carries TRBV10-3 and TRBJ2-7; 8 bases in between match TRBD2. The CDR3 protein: CAISESSGAKQHEQYF. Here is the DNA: TGTGCCATCAGTGAGTCTAGCGGGGCCAAGCAGCACGAGCAGTACTTC.